This T cell receptor beta chain was recorded in a study of vaccination and CD4 T cells after COVID-19. The CDR3 length is 17 residues. Germline V lookup: CDR1 SEHNR, CDR2 FQNEAQ (reference sequence). V lost 4 bases and J lost 0, with 13 bases in between. The treatment is: approximately 10-day PBMC culture with coronavirus spike peptide pools or control peptides (ViraFEST assay). Concerning this clonotype itself: Its target is not known.

Oncomine TCR Beta short-read sequencing was applied to DNA from cultured CD4+ T cells. TCRdb re-derived calls from the PCR reads in MiXCR, one entry per CDR3 protein. This table has under 15,000 distinct CDR3 sequences, more than 50% appearing once. The clonotype originates from a human donor who had recovered from COVID-19. The sequenced material came from CD4+ T cells from blood, cultured in vitro. The chain couples TRBV7-9 to TRBJ1-6; tentatively, D is TRBD1 (5 bases). As DNA, the CDR3 is TGTGCCAGCAGCTCCCCGGGACGGAGCTCCTATAATTCACCCCTCCACTTT. It yields the protein CASSSPGRSSYNSPLHF.